This T cell receptor beta chain was captured by sequencing in a study of vaccination effects on CD4 cells after COVID-19 (dated by TCRdb to the early 2020s). Background for the entire study: Each participant got two doses of an mRNA SARS-CoV-2 vaccine, either BNT162b2 or mRNA-1273. The study compared SARS-CoV-2 spike-specific CD4+ TCR repertoires before and after mRNA vaccination in COVID-19 convalescent patients and infection-naive vaccine recipients. A total of 10 COVID-19 convalescent patients and a few SARS-CoV-2-naive healthy vaccine recipients were included in the full study. In the study, cultures from other donors were sequenced using the Oncomine TCR Beta short-read assay on an Illumina iSeq 100.

Here V drops 6 bases and J drops 4 bases, and the junction holds 14 bases not matched to any gene. The CDR3 goes from the cysteine to the phenylalanine over 16 residues. The entry retains the CDR3 DNA only, 48 bases that are in frame from base 1. The germline V gene supplies CDR1 MRHNA and CDR2 SNTAGT. The ViraFEST assay stimulated PBMC with viral peptide pools and then used TCR sequencing to identify antigen-specific CD4+ T cell clonotypes by expansion. After 10 to 11 days of culture, CD4+ T cells were isolated with the EasySep CD4+ T cell isolation kit. Healthy vaccine recipients had no prior SARS-CoV-2 infection, confirmed by negative nucleocapsid antibodies before and after vaccination. A few million PBMC per well were cultured with roughly 10 ug/ml peptides in IMDM containing about 5% human AB serum, around 10 IU/ml IL-2 and gentamicin. Half of the culture medium was replaced with fresh IL-2-containing medium on days 3 and 7. Unless noted otherwise, every peptide stimulation condition was cultured in triplicate wells. PBMC were separated from whole blood using Ficoll-Paque Plus gradient centrifugation and were then either cryopreserved at -140C or used fresh. The overlapping peptide pools covered the spike proteins of SARS-CoV-2 and of the common cold coronaviruses HCoV-NL63, HCoV-OC43 and HCoV-229E. The QIAamp micro DNA kit was used to extract genomic DNA from the cultured CD4+ T cells.

The full study reports these points: In healthy vaccine recipients, vaccine-induced clones were almost all SARS-CoV-2 mono-reactive, with only 1 of 255 cross-reactive with common cold coronaviruses. Clones induced by infection and clones induced by vaccination both contracted markedly at late timepoints after vaccination, which fits with T cell responses waning over time. Limitations of the study were the small number of convalescent patients and the absence of early post-infection timepoints.

The protocol used for the library was the immunoSEQ multiplex PCR assay. DNA from the cultured, isolated CD4+ T cells was subjected to TCR beta CDR3 sequencing. The study's own analysis went as follows. Non-productive TCR sequences were removed, reads were trimmed to the CDR3 region, and CDR3s of at least 7 amino acids were retained. The MANAFEST web app was used to identify antigen-specific clonotypes by comparing expansion in peptide wells with expansion in reference cultures. To count as positive, a clone had to show expansion at FDR<0.05 compared with the reference and with all other wells, an odds ratio above 5, and a frequency above 0.1% in two replicate wells. Clonotypes significantly expanded in SARS-CoV-2 spike wells and in at least one common cold coronavirus spike condition were defined as cross-reactive. CDR3 similarity was assessed by Levenshtein distance with the stringdist R package, and unrooted trees were built with ape in R 3.6.1. Not all clones reach the TCRdb copy of this immuneACCESS table, which keeps in-frame sequences only. Checked studies attribute under half of the gap to unresolved V genes and leave the rest unexplained. V and J calls and clone size are copied from that table; D and trimming were computed from the DNA. In all, the sample holds about 8,100 clones, and roughly 74% of those were seen once. The top ten clones comprise over 9.5% of the sample.

Points on this clone: It lacks a known antigen. There are no base qualities to consult, and no much larger clone falls within one base.

Here the chain combines TRBV6-4 and TRBJ2-7, and TRBD1 aligns with 8 junction nucleotides. The starting material was CD4+ T cells from PBMCs cultured with HCoV-229E spike peptides, obtained before COVID-19 vaccination. According to the study, the label for this sample's cell subset or site signals: HCoV-229E spike overlapping peptide pool stimulation. The TCR sequence derives from a human donor who received a COVID-19 vaccine. The CDR3 loop reads CASSAAHRGRKYEQYF. DNA sequence: TGTGCCAGCAGCGCCGCCCACAGGGGGAGAAAGTACGAGCAGTACTTC.